The rows below give T cell receptor beta chains drawn from one sample of a study of post-analysis software for immune sequencing data. TCRdb analysed the PCR reads with MiXCR anew, one entry per CDR3 protein. The sample lists approximately 440,000 distinct CDR3 sequences, 40% to 55% occurring once. The source material was blood. The source is a girl aged 5 to 17 with multiple sclerosis. Both conserved end residues are part of each CDR3. D genes are given only for firm matches. Rows may omit the clone size; those that give it use once, few, many or a size class.

J gene	clone size	D gene	V gene	CDR3 protein	CDR3 DNA
TRBJ1-5	-	-	TRBV7-2	CASSLAGAGNNQPQHF	TGTGCCAGCAGCTTAGCGGGGGCGGGTAACAATCAGCCCCAGCATTTT
TRBJ2-1	-	-	TRBV7-9	CASSSDRRLYNEQFF	TGTGCCAGCAGCTCTGACAGGCGGCTCTACAATGAGCAGTTCTTC
TRBJ2-7	many	-	TRBV29-1	CSVAGPGREQYF	TGCAGCGTTGCGGGCCCAGGACGCGAGCAGTACTTC
TRBJ2-3	-	-	TRBV11-2	CASSLHGRWTDTQYF	TGTGCCAGCAGCTTACACGGCCGCTGGACAGATACGCAGTATTTT
TRBJ2-7	few	TRBD1	TRBV27	CASSYGTGRYEQYF	TGTGCCAGCAGTTATGGGACAGGGAGGTACGAGCAGTACTTC
TRBJ2-3	-	-	TRBV4-1	CASSQDLYDTQYF	TGCGCCAGCAGCCAGGACCTCTATGATACGCAGTATTTT
TRBJ2-7	-	TRBD2	TRBV28	CASRGLAGGLISYEQYF	TGTGCCAGCAGAGGACTAGCGGGAGGCCTCATATCCTACGAGCAGTACTTC
TRBJ2-7	-	-	TRBV28	CASSPRSRDLFEQYF	TGTGCCAGCAGTCCTCGCAGCAGGGACTTGTTCGAGCAGTACTTC
TRBJ1-1	few	TRBD1	TRBV9	CASSLSNRGGTEAFF	TGTGCCAGCAGTCTAAGTAACAGGGGAGGGACTGAAGCTTTCTTT
TRBJ2-7	once	-	TRBV4-1	CASSQDEAYEQYF	TGCGCCAGCAGCCAAGATGAGGCCTACGAGCAGTACTTC
TRBJ2-7	-	-	TRBV5-1	CASSLRTGPYEQYF	TGCGCCAGCAGCTTGAGGACGGGACCCTACGAGCAGTACTTC
TRBJ1-2	-	-	TRBV20-1	CSARVDEALGARGYTF	TGCAGTGCTAGAGTTGATGAGGCGTTGGGGGCGCGGGGCTACACCTTC
TRBJ2-5	-	-	TRBV29-1	CSAAGEWGEETQYF	TGCAGCGCAGCCGGGGAATGGGGTGAGGAGACCCAGTACTTC
TRBJ1-3	-	-	TRBV5-1	CASSLTGQLNTIYF	TGCGCCAGCAGCTTAACGGGACAACTAAACACCATATATTTT
TRBJ2-1	many	-	TRBV7-3	CASSFSGRNEQFF	TGTGCCAGCAGCTTCTCCGGCCGCAATGAGCAGTTCTTC
TRBJ2-1	-	-	TRBV7-9	CASSPGGGHSYNEQFF	TGTGCCAGCAGCCCGGGCGGGGGCCACTCCTACAATGAGCAGTTCTTC
TRBJ2-1	few	-	TRBV5-1	CASSPWGTIYNEQFF	TGCGCCAGCAGCCCTTGGGGCACAATCTACAATGAGCAGTTCTTC
TRBJ1-2	-	-	TRBV29-1	CSVAGDSGGYTF	TGCAGCGTTGCCGGGGATTCGGGTGGCTACACCTTC
TRBJ2-1	-	TRBD1	TRBV29-1	CSVGGDSSYNEQFF	TGCAGCGTTGGTGGGGACAGCTCCTACAATGAGCAGTTCTTC
TRBJ2-7	-	TRBD2	TRBV7-2	CASSLSGRANEQYF	TGTGCCAGCAGCCTATCAGGGAGGGCAAACGAGCAGTACTTC
TRBJ2-7	-	-	TRBV20-1	CSASDSEPYEQYF	TGCAGTGCTAGTGACAGCGAGCCCTACGAGCAGTACTTC
TRBJ2-1	many	TRBD2	TRBV5-1	CASSGPITSGISYNEQFF	TGCGCCAGCAGCGGGCCGATTACTAGCGGGATCTCCTACAATGAGCAGTTCTTC
TRBJ2-5	-	-	TRBV7-2	CASSPQVPGDSYQETQYF	TGTGCCAGCAGCCCCCAGGTCCCGGGGGACTCATACCAAGAGACCCAGTACTTC
TRBJ2-7	once	TRBD1	TRBV4-3	CASSQDHRGWYEQYF	TGCGCCAGCAGCCAAGATCACAGGGGGTGGTACGAGCAGTACTTC
TRBJ2-3	few	-	TRBV4-2	CASSQDISGMVTDTQYF	TGTGCCAGCAGCCAAGACATTAGCGGAATGGTAACAGATACGCAGTATTTT
TRBJ2-4	-	-	TRBV5-5	CASTAAESSYDQYF	TGTGCCAGTACGGCGGCTGAGAGCTCCTACGATCAGTACTTC
TRBJ2-3	few	-	TRBV6-1	CASSEVATDTQYF	TGTGCCAGCAGTGAAGTAGCCACAGATACGCAGTATTTT
TRBJ1-5	-	TRBD1	TRBV11-1	CASSQDRSGQPQHF	TGTGCCAGCAGTCAGGACAGGAGTGGCCAGCCCCAGCATTTT
TRBJ2-5	few	TRBD1	TRBV29-1	CSVAAGTGRGETQYF	TGCAGCGTTGCGGCCGGGACAGGGAGGGGAGAGACCCAGTACTTC
TRBJ1-4	-	TRBD1	TRBV4-2	CASSQDRGTGNEKLFF	TGTGCCAGCAGCCAAGATCGGGGGACAGGGAATGAAAAACTGTTTTTT
TRBJ2-1	-	TRBD2	TRBV29-1	CSVGSTSGRYNEQFF	TGCAGCGTTGGTTCAACTAGCGGGCGGTACAATGAGCAGTTCTTC
TRBJ1-5	-	-	TRBV29-1	CSVRSGPNQPQHF	TGCAGCGTTAGAAGCGGTCCCAATCAGCCCCAGCATTTT
TRBJ1-2	once	-	TRBV28	CASTTQGNYGYTF	TGTGCCAGCACTACCCAGGGTAACTATGGCTACACCTTC
TRBJ2-5	few	TRBD2	TRBV4-1	CASSQGGGRRETQYF	TGCGCCAGCAGCCAAGGCGGGGGACGGCGAGAGACCCAGTACTTC
TRBJ1-1	-	TRBD1	TRBV29-1	CSAIGDRVSEAFF	TGCAGCGCCATAGGGGACAGGGTTTCTGAAGCTTTCTTT
TRBJ2-7	few	TRBD2	TRBV7-6	CASSLGTSGRDSYEQYF	TGTGCCAGCAGCTTAGGGACTAGCGGGAGGGACTCCTACGAGCAGTACTTC
TRBJ2-3	-	TRBD2	TRBV15	CATSRRALAERTDTQYF	TGTGCCACCAGCAGGAGGGCACTAGCGGAACGCACAGATACGCAGTATTTT